This T cell receptor (beta chain) is from a study of neurological immune-mediated disorders. CDR3 length: 14 residues. Per the germline V gene, CDR1 is SGHDT and CDR2 is YYEEEE. After removal of 4 bases from V and 4 bases from J, the junction contained 6 bases not matched to a gene. This clonotype has ten or more counts. Its antigen is unidentified. TCRdb re-called the 5' RACE reads with MiXCR, one entry per CDR3 protein. The sample shows 85,000 to 90,000 distinct CDR3 sequences, under 4.5% of them seen only once. Regarding the study as a whole: The greatest TCR clonal expansion occurred in HTLV-1-associated myelopathy and the least in multiple sclerosis, which fell below healthy controls. No CDR3 amino acid sequences were shared by expanded clones across subjects, suggesting private repertoires in all groups.

The receptor comes from a woman aged 50 to 65 with multiple sclerosis. Sequenced: PBMCs. V usage is TRBV5-6 and J usage is TRBJ2-7, with 9 nucleotides matching TRBD1. CDR3 nucleotide sequence: TGTGCCAGCAGCGCTGGGGGGACAGGGTACGAGCAGTACTTC. It specifies CASSAGGTGYEQYF. The full variable domain, its missing parts supplied by reference TRBV5-6 and TRBJ2-7, is DAGVTQSPTHLIKTRGQQVTLRCSPKSGHDTVSWYQQALGQGPQFIFQYYEEEERQRGNFPDRFSGHQFPNYSSELNVNALLLGDSALYLCASSAGGTGYEQYFGPGTRLTVT.